This T cell receptor (beta chain) is from a study of blood T cell repertoires in COVID-19. The overall study: Sites in the United States, Italy and Spain provided acute and convalescent COVID-19 samples. In each case, the material was cDNA or gDNA derived from T cells, B-cell-depleted T cells, or PBMCs.

Only a few counts were recorded for this clone. Under the authors' procedure: From reference gene primer amplification, estimates of nucleated cell counts were derived. Here immunoSEQ multiplex PCR was the method, and the copy in TCRdb shows in-frame clones only, minus some. V and J calls plus clone size are reproduced from that table; the DNA served to infer D and trimming. There are about 180,000 clones in the sample; 75% to 80% occur only once, and roughly 28% lies in the top ten. The CDR3 totals 12 residues. Looked up from germline, CDR1 is GTSNPN and CDR2 is SVGIG (reference sequence). V lost 5 bases and J 6 bases, leaving 8 bases between the germline ends.

The sequence came from a woman aged 70-85 years with acute or convalescent COVID-19. Material for sequencing was peripheral blood. This chain connects TRBV30 to TRBJ1-6; no firm D call. DNA for the CDR3: TGTGCCTGGGATATAGTTAATTCACCCCTCCACTTT. Its protein is CAWDIVNSPLHF.